Below, 23 T cell receptor beta chains from the same sample are listed, as sequenced in a study of cytomegalovirus exposure and HLA in healthy donors (dated by TCRdb to about 2017). Receptor libraries were prepared by the immunoSEQ multiplex PCR assay. For the multiplex PCR, a mixture combining 60 forward primers for TCR Vbeta segments and 13 reverse primers for TCR Jbeta segments was used. TCRdb obtained this table from immuneACCESS and retained in-frame rearrangements with V and J assigned. These tables miss some clones; where compared with another copy, unresolved V genes account for less than half of the shortfall, and the remainder is unexplained. Within this sample are 200,000 or so clones, with around 81% of them counted one time only. Clones ranked in the top ten supply about 1.9% of the sample. The sequencing input was PBMCs. The receptors come from a woman aged 18 to 35 in good health and CMV-seropositive.

The CDR3 spells CASSLVIGGAGGELFF. DNA for the CDR3: TGCGCCAGCAGCTTGGTCATCGGGGGGGCCGGCGGGGAGCTGTTTTTT. The J gene is TRBJ2-2, the V gene TRBV5-1; 8 nucleotides agree with TRBD2. J gave up 7 bases and V 0 bases, and 8 bases lay outside the gene matches. Germline CDR1 SGHRS, CDR2 YFSETQ. The CDR3 is 16 residues long.

V is TRBV5-1 and J is TRBJ1-1; possible D gene TRBD1, 6 bases. CDR1 and CDR2 (germline): SGHRS, YFSETQ. V was pared by 4 bases and J by 2 bases, with 18 bases between. There are 16 residues in the CDR3. The CDR3 sequence is CASSPWAGTPNTEAFF. CDR3 DNA: TGCGCCAGCAGCCCTTGGGCCGGGACACCAAACACTGAAGCTTTCTTT. The full variable domain, completed using reference TRBV5-1 and TRBJ1-1, is KAGVTQTPRYLIKTRGQQVTLSCSPISGHRSVSWYQQTPGQGLQFLFEYFSETQRNKGNFPGRFSGRQFSNSRSEMNVSTLELGDSALYLCASSPWAGTPNTEAFFGQGTRLTVV.

The chain has TRBV6-1 and TRBJ1-1; 8 bases are a match to TRBD1. The CDR3 has 14 residues. With 5 bases clipped from V and 5 bases from J, the junction kept 7 bases outside the gene matches. The germline V gene has CDR1 MNHNS and CDR2 SASEGT. DNA of the CDR3: TGTGCCAGCAGTTTGGACAGGGTGGAAACTGAAGCTTTCTTT. As protein: CASSLDRVETEAFF.

The chain uses TRBV5-4 and TRBJ2-3, with D unresolved. This CDR3 has 14 amino acids. CDR1 is SGHNT and CDR2 is YYREEE in the germline V gene (reference sequence). V gave up 2 bases and J gave up 4 bases, with 11 bases separating them. This CDR3 reads CASSFRSEADTQYF. CDR3 nucleotide sequence: TGTGCCAGCAGCTTTAGGTCCGAGGCAGATACGCAGTATTTT.

This clone has a single count. This chain uses TRBV27 with TRBJ1-2, with D maybe TRBD1 (5 bases). Germline V lookup: CDR1 MNHEY, CDR2 SMNVEV (reference sequence). The CDR3 has 14 amino acids. V was clipped by 2 bases and J by 8 bases, with 15 bases between them. The chain's CDR3 is CASSLLGRVRGYTF. CDR3 nucleotide sequence: TGTGCCAGCAGTTTACTGGGCAGGGTACGAGGCTACACCTTC.

The chain couples TRBV4-1 to TRBJ2-3, with D unresolved. Germline CDR1 reads MGHRA; CDR2 reads YSYEKL. CDR3 length: 13 amino acids. The ends were cut back, 6 bases at V and 6 bases at J, with 13 bases in the middle. The CDR3 is CASRRPLGDTQYF. Written as DNA, the CDR3 is TGCGCCAGCAGACGACCGCTCGGGGATACGCAGTATTTT.

This chain links TRBV6-5 with TRBJ1-6; 11 bases agree with TRBD1. Germline V gene sequence: CDR1 MNHEY, CDR2 SVGAGI. This CDR3 has 14 residues. Trimming took 5 bases from V and 10 from J; bases not matched to a gene: 4. The CDR3 bases are TGTGCCAGCAGTCACGGACAGGGGGCATCACCCCTCCACTTT. This translates into CASSHGQGASPLHF.

The chain links TRBV10-1 to TRBJ2-1; 9 bases match TRBD1. V shed 0 bases, J shed 7 bases, and the junction held 4 bases outside the gene matches. CDR3 length: 15 amino acids. Germline V lookup: CDR1 WNHNN, CDR2 SYGVQD (reference sequence). The CDR3 bases are TGCGCCAGCAGTGAGTCGGGGACAGGGTCGAATGAGCAGTTCTTC. It specifies CASSESGTGSNEQFF.

The V gene is TRBV28, the J gene TRBJ2-6; TRBD1 might be the D (5 bases). CDR3 size: 17 residues. V was pared by 1 base and J by 0 bases, with 10 bases between. Germline V gene lookup returns CDR1 MDHEN and CDR2 SYDVKM. The CDR3 DNA sequence: TGTGCCAGCAGTTTATCCAGGGCTGACTCTGGGGCCAACGTCCTGACTTTC. Residues: CASSLSRADSGANVLTF. Full variable domain (outside the CDR3, taken from reference TRBV28 and TRBJ2-6): DVKVTQSSRYLVKRTGEKVFLECVQDMDHENMFWYRQDPGLGLRLIYFSYDVKMKEKGDIPEGYSVSREKKERFSLILESASTNQTSMYLCASSLSRADSGANVLTFGAGSRLTVL.

The V gene is TRBV18, the J gene TRBJ2-4, with a tentative D call TRBD2 (7 bases). The CDR3 extends over 14 amino acids. Germline CDR1 is KGHSH and CDR2 is LQKENI. Trimming pared 4 bases from V and 5 bases from J, leaving 12 bases between. The CDR3 is CASSLGGTQNIQYF. The DNA of the CDR3 is TGTGCCAGCTCACTCGGGGGGACACAAAACATTCAGTACTTC. Complete variable domain (other parts from reference TRBV18 and TRBJ2-4): NAGVMQNPRHLVRRRGQEARLRCSPMKGHSHVYWYRQLPEEGLKFMVYLQKENIIDESGMPKERFSAEFPKEGPSILRIQQVVRGDSAAYFCASSLGGTQNIQYFGAGTRLSVL.

This clone was recorded a few times. This chain joins TRBV7-2 and TRBJ1-1; no definite D call. The germline gives CDR1 SGHTA, CDR2 FQGNSA. V lost 5 bases and J 1 base, leaving 11 bases between the germline ends. The CDR3 contains 14 residues. The CDR3 DNA follows: TGTGCCAGCAGCCACTATGACGCGAACACTGAAGCTTTCTTT. This encodes CASSHYDANTEAFF.

This chain links TRBV5-4 with TRBJ1-5; no clear D gene. The CDR3 has 14 residues. Germline CDR1 reads SGHNT; CDR2 reads YYREEE (reference sequence). The V end was cut by 0 bases, the J end by 1 base, with 5 bases between. The CDR3 DNA reads as TGTGCCAGCAGCTTGGGTGGCAGCAATCAGCCCCAGCATTTT. Residues: CASSLGGSNQPQHF.

V usage is TRBV30 and J usage is TRBJ1-1; D might be TRBD1 (6 bases). The germline CDR1 and CDR2 sequences are GTSNPN and SVGIG (reference sequence). V was cut by 6 bases and J by 3 bases, with 14 bases left in between. The CDR3 has 13 amino acids. The CDR3 loop reads CACHPGVYTEAFF. The CDR3 nucleotides read TGTGCCTGCCATCCAGGGGTTTACACTGAAGCTTTCTTT.

The rearrangement uses TRBV19 and TRBJ2-5; possible D gene TRBD2, 7 bases. Germline V lookup: CDR1 LNHDA, CDR2 SQIVND (reference sequence). CDR3 length: 13 residues. V lost 5 bases and J lost 2, with 9 bases in between. CDR3 DNA: TGTGCCAGTAGTGAGGGGGGGCAAGAGACCCAGTACTTC. Translation gives CASSEGGQETQYF.

This clone has more than one count but fewer than ten. The chain couples TRBV10-3 to TRBJ2-7; 11 bases align to TRBD1. The ends lost 7 bases at V and 4 bases at J; junction bases unmatched: 6. The CDR3 contains 14 residues. CDR1 is ENHRY and CDR2 is SYGVKD in the germline V gene. The CDR3 coding sequence is TGTGCCATCAATCCCGGACAGGGGGCGTACGAGCAGTACTTC. Its translation: CAINPGQGAYEQYF.

The rearrangement joins TRBV7-2 to TRBJ2-5, with a tentative D call TRBD2 (6 bases). Trimming removed 5 bases from V and 5 bases from J, with 15 bases in between. Germline values: CDR1 SGHTA, CDR2 FQGNSA. The CDR3 is 14 residues long. DNA of the CDR3: TGTGCCAGCAGCCCCCGGGACTTCAAGGAGACCCAGTACTTC. Amino acid sequence: CASSPRDFKETQYF.

This chain joins TRBV7-2 and TRBJ2-1; possibly TRBD1 for D (5 bases). The CDR3 runs to 14 residues. The V and J ends lost 0 bases and 4 bases respectively, with 7 bases between them. Germline values: CDR1 SGHTA, CDR2 FQGNSA. CDR3 protein: CASSLAGQYNEQFF. The CDR3 DNA reads as TGTGCCAGCAGCTTAGCGGGGCAATACAATGAGCAGTTCTTC.

The rearrangement uses TRBV7-2 and TRBJ2-7; 9 bases align to TRBD1. The germline V gene has CDR1 SGHTA and CDR2 FQGNSA. The CDR3 runs 14 residues. Trimming cost V 3 bases and J 4 bases; bases outside gene matches: 4. As DNA, the CDR3 is TGTGCCAGCAGCTTCTGGACAGGGGAATACGAGCAGTACTTC. Its protein product is CASSFWTGEYEQYF.

This chain uses TRBV19 with TRBJ1-5; 8 bases are a match to TRBD1. The CDR3 consists of 13 residues. The germline V gene has CDR1 LNHDA and CDR2 SQIVND (reference sequence). V lost 6 bases and J lost 6; bases outside the gene matches: 4. The CDR3 reads CASSGQGGQPQHF. In DNA form, the CDR3 reads TGTGCCAGTAGCGGACAGGGCGGTCAGCCCCAGCATTTT.

This clone was seen once. This chain connects TRBV6-1 to TRBJ2-3, with 7 bases that match TRBD2. V shed 7 bases and J 1 base; nucleotides not matched to a gene: 5. The germline CDR1 and CDR2 sequences are MNHNS and SASEGT. CDR3 size: 14 residues. In DNA form, the CDR3 reads TGTGCCAGCATGTTCCTAGCGGGCACAGATACGCAGTATTTT. It codes for CASMFLAGTDTQYF.

This clone was recorded once. The chain is built from TRBV6-1 and TRBJ1-5; a possible D gene is TRBD1 (5 bases). V lost 6 bases and J 4 bases, leaving 10 bases between the germline ends. CDR3 length: 13 amino acids. From germline, CDR1 is MNHNS and CDR2 SASEGT. The CDR3 nucleotides are TGTGCCAGCAGGACGACAGTGAATCAGCCCCAGCATTTT. Amino acid sequence: CASRTTVNQPQHF.

The chain uses TRBV14 and TRBJ1-2, with a weak D call TRBD1 (5 bases). Germline V gene sequence: CDR1 SGHDN, CDR2 FVKESK. This CDR3 is 14 amino acids long. V dropped 0 bases and J dropped 12 bases, with 17 bases sitting between them. DNA for the CDR3: TGTGCCAGCAGCCAAGAGCGGGAGCAGGGAGTCCACACCTTC. Translation: CASSQEREQGVHTF. The full variable domain, rest sourced from reference TRBV14 and TRBJ1-2, is EAGVTQFPSHSVIEKGQTVTLRCDPISGHDNLYWYRRVMGKEIKFLLHFVKESKQDESGMPNNRFLAERTGGTYSTLKVQPAELEDSGVYFCASSQEREQGVHTFGSGTRLTVV.

The V gene is TRBV12-5, the J gene TRBJ1-1; D is unresolved. The CDR3 is 12 residues long. Germline V gene data show CDR1 as LGHNT and CDR2 as FRNRAP. V shed 9 bases and J shed 1 base, with 9 bases lying between them. The CDR3 nucleotides are TGTGCTAGCAGCAGGTCGAACACTGAAGCTTTCTTT. It translates to CASSRSNTEAFF. Variable domain in full (rest from reference TRBV12-5 and TRBJ1-1): DARVTQTPRHKVTEMGQEVTMRCQPILGHNTVFWYRQTMMQGLELLAYFRNRAPLDDSGMPKDRFSAEMPDATLATLKIQPSEPRDSAVYFCASSRSNTEAFFGQGTRLTVV.